The 26 T cell receptor beta chains below were found in one sample sequenced in a study of early T cells in non-severe SARS-CoV-2 infection. One entry per CDR3 protein, called by TCRdb with MiXCR from the 5' RACE reads. The sample carries tens of thousands of distinct CDR3 sequences, roughly 4.6% recorded once. The sample here was whole blood, taken at baseline. These receptors all come from an adult who was a healthcare worker with PCR-confirmed SARS-CoV-2 infection or an uninfected control (not recorded which).

This clonotype was detected ten times or more. This chain links TRBV20-1 with TRBJ1-6; TRBD1 aligns across 7 bases. J gave up 0 bases and V 1 base, and 6 bases lay outside the gene matches. Germline values: CDR1 DFQATT, CDR2 SNEGSKA (reference sequence). This CDR3 spans 17 amino acids. CDR3: CSARGEGGSSYNSPLHF. CDR3 in DNA: TGCAGTGCTAGAGGAGAAGGGGGCAGCTCCTATAATTCACCCCTCCACTTT.

This clonotype has ten or more counts. The rearrangement joins TRBV6-2 or TRBV6-3 to TRBJ2-1; 11 nucleotides match TRBD2. The CDR3 has 16 amino acids. V lost 6 bases and J lost 5; bases outside the gene matches: 9. Per the germline V gene, CDR1 is MNHEY and CDR2 is SVGEGT. The CDR3 nucleotides are TGTGCCAGCAGACCTACCGGGACTAGCGGTAACAATGAGCAGTTCTTC. Translation gives CASRPTGTSGNNEQFF.

This clonotype occurred many times. The V gene is TRBV28, the J gene TRBJ2-7; TRBD1 matches 8 bases. The J segment lost 0 bases and the V segment lost 7 bases, leaving 5 bases of the junction unmatched. This CDR3 comprises 14 residues. The germline gives CDR1 MDHEN, CDR2 SYDVKM. The CDR3 coding sequence is TGTGCCAGCACTGACGGACAGGGCTCCTACGAGCAGTACTTC. This codes for CASTDGQGSYEQYF.

There are a few counts of this clonotype. V usage is TRBV30 and J usage is TRBJ1-1; tentative D call: TRBD1 (5 bases). Trimming took off 1 base at V and 1 base at J, with 10 bases between the two ends. This CDR3 region has 14 residues. Germline V gives CDR1 GTSNPN, CDR2 SVGIG (reference sequence). The CDR3 DNA follows: TGTGCCTGGAGTGCGGGACTTACGAACACTGAAGCTTTCTTT. Protein: CAWSAGLTNTEAFF. The full variable domain, its missing parts supplied by reference TRBV30 and TRBJ1-1, is SQTIHQWPATLVQPVGSPLSLECTVEGTSNPNLYWYRQAAGRGLQLLFYSVGIGQISSEVPQNLSASRPQDRQFILSSKKLLLSDSGFYLCAWSAGLTNTEAFFGQGTRLTVV.

In its sample, this clonotype was seen many times. The genes are TRBV5-5 and TRBJ2-3, with D perhaps matching TRBD2 (5 bases). V gave up 3 bases and J gave up 2 bases, with 7 bases separating them. CDR1 is SGHKS, CDR2 YYEKEE, per germline (reference sequence). The CDR3 consists of 13 residues. CDR3 DNA: TGTGCCAGCAGCTCGGACTTCACAGATACGCAGTATTTT. Translating it yields CASSSDFTDTQYF.

This clonotype was recorded at least ten times. CDR3 loop: CASSWGGPASNEQFF. CDR3 DNA: TGTGCCAGCAGTTGGGGGGGGCCCGCTAGCAATGAGCAGTTCTTC. The gene calls are TRBV27 and TRBJ2-1, with a tentative D call TRBD2 (7 bases). The CDR3 sequence is 15 residues long. Germline V gene data show CDR1 as MNHEY and CDR2 as SMNVEV (reference sequence). Trimming left V 4 bases short and J 6 bases short, with 16 bases between.

This clonotype was picked up many times. This chain uses TRBV10-1 with TRBJ2-3; possibly TRBD1 for D (5 bases). There are 15 residues in the CDR3. Trimming removed 2 bases from V and 2 bases from J, with 11 bases in between. Per germline, CDR1 WNHNN and CDR2 SYGVQD (reference sequence). CDR3 in DNA: TGCGCCAGCAGTGAGAAACGACAGATCACAGATACGCAGTATTTT. Protein sequence: CASSEKRQITDTQYF.

This clonotype rates as medium-sized. V usage is TRBV11-2 and J usage is TRBJ2-2; D is unresolved. In germline, CDR1 is SGHAT, CDR2 FQNNGV. CDR3 length: 14 residues. V shed 4 bases and J shed 1 base, with 7 bases lying between them. This CDR3 reads CASSSPRNTGELFF. DNA for the CDR3: TGTGCCAGCAGCTCGCCGAGGAACACCGGGGAGCTGTTTTTT.

This clonotype has just a few counts. A much larger clone differs by one base, so this may be a read error. The chain uses TRBV10-2 and TRBJ2-1; 8 nucleotides align to TRBD2. Germline CDR1 WSHSY, CDR2 SAAADI. V lost 3 bases and J lost 6; bases outside the gene matches: 4. This CDR3 region has 14 residues. CDR3 sequence reads: CASSETSGCNEQFF. CDR3 DNA sequence: TGCGCCAGCAGTGAAACTAGCGGATGCAATGAGCAGTTCTTC.

This clonotype was counted ten times or more. The chain links TRBV20-1 to TRBJ1-1; D gene uncertain. Germline values: CDR1 DFQATT, CDR2 SNEGSKA (reference sequence). The CDR3 loop spans 12 amino acids. V lost 3 bases, J lost 5 bases, and 10 bases lay in between. The CDR3 sequence is CSASGGTTEAFF. The CDR3 DNA reads as TGCAGTGCTAGTGGCGGCACAACTGAAGCTTTCTTT.

Many counts were recorded for this clonotype. This chain uses TRBV29-1 with TRBJ2-7; possibly TRBD1 or TRBD2 for D (5 bases each). Trimming took 6 bases from V and 6 from J, leaving 18 bases between them. In germline, CDR1 is SQVTM, CDR2 ANQGSEA. The CDR3 covers 13 residues. The chain's CDR3 is CSVGAPGYSEQYF. For the CDR3, the DNA is TGCAGCGTCGGGGCCCCGGGTTACAGCGAGCAGTACTTC.

This clonotype is a singleton in its sample. A much more abundant neighbour one base away suggests this may be a read error. The V and J genes are TRBV18 and TRBJ1-1; a weak D match, TRBD1 (6 bases). Trimming stripped 1 base from V and 3 bases from J, with 6 bases between. The length of the CDR3 is 13 residues. Germline V lookup: CDR1 KGHSH, CDR2 LQKENI. This CDR3 reads CASSPRGHTEAFF. The CDR3 nucleotides are TGTGCCAGCTCACCACGGGGGCACACTGAAGCTTTCTTT.

By share, this clonotype counts as medium-sized (0.01 to 0.1%). The V gene is TRBV20-1, the J gene TRBJ2-7, with TRBD1 matching over 7 bases. Germline CDR1 reads DFQATT; CDR2 reads SNEGSKA (reference sequence). The CDR3 contains 18 residues. The ends lost 3 bases at V and 3 bases at J; junction bases unmatched: 20. CDR3 nucleotides: TGCAGTGCTAGCCAGACAGGGCGTTCAGGGGGATCCCACTACGAGCAGTACTTC. Protein: CSASQTGRSGGSHYEQYF.

This clonotype occurred many times. V usage is TRBV30 and J usage is TRBJ2-3; D gene ambiguous. The CDR3 is made up of 12 amino acids. The V end lost 5 bases, the J end lost 1 base, and 7 bases lay between the germline ends. Germline CDR1 is GTSNPN and CDR2 is SVGIG (reference sequence). As DNA, the CDR3 is TGTGCCTGGGAACGGGGCACAGATACGCAGTATTTT. Amino acids: CAWERGTDTQYF. The full variable domain, completed using reference TRBV30 and TRBJ2-3, is SQTIHQWPATLVQPVGSPLSLECTVEGTSNPNLYWYRQAAGRGLQLLFYSVGIGQISSEVPQNLSASRPQDRQFILSSKKLLLSDSGFYLCAWERGTDTQYFGPGTRLTVL.

This clonotype was recorded many times. CDR3 sequence reads: CAIRDRGNSPLHF. CDR3 coding DNA: TGTGCCATCAGGGACAGGGGGAATTCACCCCTCCACTTT. The V and J genes are TRBV10-3 and TRBJ1-6, with 10 bases aligning to TRBD1. Germline V gene data show CDR1 as ENHRY and CDR2 as SYGVKD. J lost 7 bases, V lost 6 bases, and 0 bases had no gene match. CDR3 size: 13 residues.

In its sample, this clonotype was seen many times. The chain uses TRBV6-6 and TRBJ1-5, with TRBD1 matching 7 bases. The junction had 11 bases not matched to a gene; V was cut back by 6 bases and J by 9 bases. Germline assignment: CDR1 MNHNY and CDR2 SVGAGI (reference sequence). The CDR3 runs 14 residues. For the CDR3, the DNA is TGTGCCAGCAGAAACGAGGACAGGACCCGGCCCCAGCATTTT. This sequence encodes CASRNEDRTRPQHF.

This rearrangement joins TRBV7-3 to TRBJ2-5; 8 bases align to TRBD2. J gave up 5 bases and V 5 bases, and 10 bases lay outside the gene matches. From germline, CDR1 is SGHTA and CDR2 FQGTGA. The CDR3 covers 15 residues. As DNA, the CDR3 is TGTGCCAGCAGCCTCCGAGGCGGGAGGATGGAGACCCAGTACTTC. It specifies CASSLRGGRMETQYF. Full variable domain (remainder filled in from reference TRBV7-3 and TRBJ2-5): GAGVSQTPSNKVTEKGKYVELRCDPISGHTALYWYRQSLGQGPEFLIYFQGTGAADDSGLPNDRFFAVRPEGSVSTLKIQRTERGDSAVYLCASSLRGGRMETQYFGPGTRLLVL.

At least ten counts were recorded for this clonotype. The V and J genes are TRBV6-4 and TRBJ2-3; no firm D call. The CDR3 is 15 residues long. The V gene's germline CDR1 is MRHNA and CDR2 SNTAGT. The ends were cut back, 6 bases at V and 1 base at J, with 14 bases in the middle. The CDR3 DNA is TGTGCCAGCAGCGAACAAATTCAGGGCACAGATACGCAGTATTTT. As protein: CASSEQIQGTDTQYF.

This chain links TRBV21-1 with TRBJ2-7; the table's D call TRBD1 went unverified against the DNA. TRBV21-1 is designated a pseudogene. The CDR3 runs to 14 residues. CDR3 residues: CASSKFGGRYEQYF. CDR3 DNA sequence: TGTGCCAGCAGCAAATTTGGGGGCAGATACGAGCAGTACTTC.

This clonotype appeared many times. The chain employs TRBV6-2 or TRBV6-3 and TRBJ2-1, with D uncertain. The germline V gene has CDR1 MNHEY and CDR2 SVGEGT. There are 12 residues in the CDR3. Trimming shortened V by 2 bases and J by 8 bases, and 7 bases separated the two germline ends. The CDR3 region is CASSYPTDEQFF. The CDR3 nucleotides read TGTGCCAGCAGTTACCCCACCGATGAGCAGTTCTTC.

This clonotype was detected many times. The chain couples TRBV9 to TRBJ1-1; D remains ambiguous. Germline assignment: CDR1 SGDLS and CDR2 YYNGEE. Trimming took off 0 bases at V and 1 base at J, with 4 bases between the two ends. The CDR3 has 13 amino acids. The CDR3 DNA follows: TGTGCCAGCAGCGTAGAAAGGAACACTGAAGCTTTCTTT. It encodes CASSVERNTEAFF.

The V and J genes are TRBV10-3 and TRBJ2-7; TRBD1 might be the D (5 bases). Germline assignment: CDR1 ENHRY and CDR2 SYGVKD. V was clipped by 11 bases and J by 1 base, with 15 bases between them. This CDR3 is built from 13 residues. The CDR3 is CAVRTDSSYEQYF. The CDR3 DNA follows: TGTGCCGTTAGAACCGACAGTTCCTACGAGCAGTACTTC.

V usage is TRBV20-1 and J usage is TRBJ2-3; D is possibly TRBD1 (6 bases). The ends were cut back, 1 base at V and 4 bases at J, with 21 bases in the middle. Germline CDR1 and CDR2: DFQATT and SNEGSKA (reference sequence). CDR3 size: 17 residues. The chain's CDR3 is CSARGGKRTAPPDTQYF. CDR3 nucleotide sequence: TGCAGTGCTAGAGGCGGAAAGAGGACAGCGCCTCCAGATACGCAGTATTTT.

This clonotype occurred many times. This chain connects TRBV20-1 to TRBJ2-7; 8 bases align to TRBD1. V was pared by 5 bases and J by 0 bases, with 3 bases of the junction left unmatched. Per germline, CDR1 DFQATT and CDR2 SNEGSKA (reference sequence). There are 13 residues in the CDR3. CDR3 sequence reads: CSAWTGYSYEQYF. Here the CDR3 DNA reads TGCAGTGCTTGGACAGGGTACTCCTACGAGCAGTACTTC.

There are many counts of this clonotype. The CDR3 spells CSGSKGAAYNEQFF. Written as DNA, the CDR3 is TGCAGCGGGTCAAAGGGGGCCGCCTACAATGAGCAGTTCTTC. The V gene is TRBV29-1, the J gene TRBJ2-1; TRBD1 aligns across 7 bases. The length of the CDR3 is 14 residues. Trimming took 7 bases from V and 2 from J; bases not matched to a gene: 8. Germline CDR1 and CDR2: SQVTM and ANQGSEA.

The chain employs TRBV29-1 and TRBJ2-5; maybe TRBD1 (6 bases). V lost 5 bases and J lost 4, with 11 bases in between. This CDR3 has 12 amino acids. The V gene's germline CDR1 is SQVTM and CDR2 ANQGSEA. CDR3 nucleotide sequence: TGCAGCGTTATTTCGACAGGAGAGACCCAGTACTTC. It translates to CSVISTGETQYF. Full variable domain (outside the CDR3, taken from reference TRBV29-1 and TRBJ2-5): SAVISQKPSRDICQRGTSLTIQCQVDSQVTMMFWYRQQPGQSLTLIATANQGSEATYESGFVIDKFPISRPNLTFSTLTVSNMSPEDSSIYLCSVISTGETQYFGPGTRLLVL.